This T cell receptor beta chain was retrieved from a study of blood T cell repertoires in COVID-19. Study-wide background: Sites in the United States, Italy and Spain provided acute and convalescent COVID-19 samples. Sources were T cells, B-cell-depleted T cells, or PBMCs; the material itself was cDNA or gDNA.

CDR3 length equals 15 residues. Per germline, CDR1 MDHEN and CDR2 SYDVKM. The junction had 11 bases not matched to a gene; V was cut back by 5 bases and J by 5 bases. In the authors' workflow: Amplification of reference gene primers provided the estimated nucleated cell counts. Measured with immunoSEQ multiplex PCR; TCRdb has only the in-frame clones, and not every one. The V and J calls and the clone size are those of that table, but D and trimming were determined from the DNA. In the table there are approximately 230,000 clones, around 88% of which are singletons. Input material: peripheral blood. This TCR was sampled from an elderly man with acute or convalescent COVID-19. The chain joins TRBV28 to TRBJ2-7; TRBD1 agrees at 8 bases. Written as DNA, the CDR3 is TGTGCCAGCAGTCCTCAGGGGGCTGGGCACGACGAGCAGTACTTC. Amino acids: CASSPQGAGHDEQYF.